A selection of T cell receptor beta chains follows, all from one sample in a study of T cell responses to AZD1222 COVID-19 vaccine. Here immunoSEQ multiplex PCR was the method, and the copy in TCRdb shows in-frame clones only, minus some. The data hold 100,000 to 150,000 clones, with 80% to 95% observed a single time. This sample comprised peripheral blood, obtained 28 days after the second AZD1222 dose. These receptors originate from an adult who received the AZD1222 COVID-19 vaccine. Both conserved end residues are part of each CDR3.

v_call	j_call	cdr3_aa
TRBV7-7	TRBJ2-5	CASSLGYQETQYF
TRBV29-1	TRBJ2-1	CSATRGEQFF
TRBV5-1	TRBJ2-7	CASSLGQGGAEQYF
TRBV28	TRBJ1-2	CASSPQGSESNYGYTF
TRBV28	TRBJ2-1	CASVPVSSYNEQFF
TRBV27	TRBJ1-4	CASSLLEPGQDHGEKLFF
TRBV19	TRBJ2-5	CASRPQGGETQYF
TRBV7-2	TRBJ2-7	CASSSRSGSYEQYF
TRBV20-1	TRBJ2-1	CSASRREDEQFF
TRBV7-8	TRBJ2-1	CASLPSSGPYNEQFF
TRBV5-6	TRBJ1-3	CASSGHPYSGNTIYF
TRBV27	TRBJ2-3	CASRRAGDTQYF
TRBV6-5	TRBJ2-4	CASRLDRNIQYF
TRBV28	TRBJ1-1	CASREGTAEAFF